This is a list of T cell receptor beta chains from one sample in a study of breast tumors, draining lymph nodes, adjacent tissues. TCRdb used MiXCR to reprocess the multiplex PCR reads, holding one entry per CDR3 protein. The sample records 17,000 or so distinct CDR3 sequences, 45% being singletons. Sequencing was done on a sample of tumor-adjacent breast tissue. The receptors derive from a female donor with breast cancer. Some clones in this sample may be carry-over from other donors' samples. Both conserved end residues are part of each CDR3. D genes are given only for firm matches. Rows may omit the clone size; those that give it use once, few, many or a size class.

V: TRBV5-8
D: NA
size: many
J: TRBJ1-6
CDR3: CASSPTRAPNSPLHF
DNA: TGTGCCAGCAGCCCCACCCGGGCCCCTAATTCACCCCTCCACTTT

V: TRBV20-1
D: NA
size: many
J: TRBJ2-5
CDR3: CSARDPAGSGETQYF
DNA: TGCAGTGCTAGAGATCCTGCGGGGTCAGGAGAGACCCAGTACTTC

V: TRBV5-1
D: TRBD1
size: NA
J: TRBJ1-2
CDR3: CASSKGEGANNYGYTF
DNA: TGCGCCAGCAGCAAGGGGGAGGGGGCAAATAACTATGGCTACACCTTC

V: TRBV20-1
D: TRBD1
size: medium-sized
J: TRBJ1-6
CDR3: CSAGDSASSYNSPLHF
DNA: TGCAGTGCCGGGGACAGCGCTAGCTCCTATAATTCACCCCTCCACTTT

V: TRBV6-2/TRBV6-3
D: TRBD1
size: NA
J: TRBJ2-1
CDR3: CASSHSIATGTPLLNNEQFF
DNA: TGTGCCAGCAGTCACTCGATTGCGACAGGGACGCCCTTGCTGAACAATGAGCAGTTCTTC

V: TRBV5-8
D: TRBD2
size: NA
J: TRBJ2-7
CDR3: CASTNLAGGSSGFEQYF
DNA: TGTGCCAGCACCAATCTAGCGGGGGGTTCCTCCGGATTCGAGCAGTACTTC

V: TRBV7-6
D: TRBD1
size: NA
J: TRBJ1-2
CDR3: CASIKIRDRGSYGYTF
DNA: TGTGCCAGCATTAAAATTCGGGACAGGGGAAGCTATGGCTACACCTTC

V: TRBV11-2
D: TRBD2
size: NA
J: TRBJ2-3
CDR3: CASSLAGAGGNTDTQYF
DNA: TGTGCCAGCAGCTTAGCTGGAGCGGGGGGGAATACAGATACGCAGTATTTT

V: TRBV12-3/TRBV12-4
D: NA
size: many
J: TRBJ2-2
CDR3: CASVFGQNTGELFF
DNA: TGTGCCAGCGTGTTTGGGCAGAACACCGGGGAGCTGTTTTTT

V: TRBV19
D: TRBD2
size: NA
J: TRBJ2-1
CDR3: CASSIVLAKSYNEQFF
DNA: TGTGCCAGTAGCATTGTACTAGCGAAGTCCTACAATGAGCAGTTCTTC

V: TRBV6-5
D: TRBD1
size: once
J: TRBJ1-3
CDR3: CASSSDWRTGHGNTIYF
DNA: TGTGCCAGCAGTTCAGACTGGAGGACAGGGCATGGAAACACCATATATTTT

V: TRBV6-4
D: NA
size: medium-sized
J: TRBJ2-3
CDR3: CASSARRTTSTDTQYF
DNA: TGTGCCAGCAGTGCCCGTCGGACCACCAGCACAGATACGCAGTATTTT

V: TRBV19
D: NA
size: many
J: TRBJ1-4
CDR3: CASSIAGMLANEKLFF
DNA: TGTGCCAGTAGTATCGCAGGGATGTTGGCTAATGAAAAACTGTTTTTT

V: TRBV11-2
D: NA
size: medium-sized
J: TRBJ2-7
CDR3: CASSSPGPSLYEQYF
DNA: TGTGCCAGCAGCTCACCGGGACCATCCCTTTACGAGCAGTACTTC

V: TRBV20-1
D: NA
size: medium-sized
J: TRBJ2-1
CDR3: CSATGTLGNEQFF
DNA: TGCAGTGCTACGGGGACTCTGGGGAATGAGCAGTTCTTC

V: TRBV6-6
D: NA
size: NA
J: TRBJ1-4
CDR3: CASSYFVTGEKLFF
DNA: TGTGCCAGCAGTTACTTCGTCACTGGGGAAAAACTGTTTTTT

V: TRBV11-3
D: TRBD2
size: many
J: TRBJ2-7
CDR3: CASSPGLAGDEQYF
DNA: TGTGCCAGCAGCCCCGGACTAGCGGGAGACGAGCAGTACTTC

V: TRBV6-4
D: NA
size: many
J: TRBJ2-3
CDR3: CASSPRRTTSTDTQYF
DNA: TGTGCCAGCAGTCCCCGTCGGACCACCAGCACAGATACGCAGTATTTT

V: TRBV7-8
D: TRBD2
size: NA
J: TRBJ2-3
CDR3: CASNRLAGDGPQYF
DNA: TGTGCCAGCAATCGACTAGCGGGAGACGGTCCGCAGTATTTT

V: TRBV12-3/TRBV12-4
D: NA
size: NA
J: TRBJ1-5
CDR3: CASSFSLWVRQGGPNQPQHF
DNA: TGTGCCAGCAGTTTTTCCCTATGGGTTCGTCAAGGGGGACCTAATCAGCCCCAGCATTTT

V: TRBV19
D: TRBD2
size: NA
J: TRBJ2-7
CDR3: CASSLVNSGIAEQYF
DNA: TGTGCCAGTAGTTTGGTTAATAGCGGGATTGCCGAGCAGTACTTC

V: TRBV3-1
D: NA
size: NA
J: TRBJ2-3
CDR3: CASSLRDRTDTQYF
DNA: TGTGCCAGCAGCCTCCGGGATCGTACAGATACGCAGTATTTT

V: TRBV20-1
D: NA
size: NA
J: TRBJ2-7
CDR3: CSASTGLYYEQYF
DNA: TGCAGTGCTTCTACAGGGTTATACTACGAGCAGTACTTC

V: TRBV2
D: NA
size: many
J: TRBJ2-5
CDR3: CASRGAGRPGYQETQYF
DNA: TGTGCCAGCAGGGGGGCCGGGCGGCCCGGGTACCAAGAGACCCAGTACTTC

V: TRBV5-5
D: NA
size: NA
J: TRBJ2-7
CDR3: CASSLSPYYEQYF
DNA: TGTGCCAGCAGCTTGTCCCCATACTACGAGCAGTACTTC

V: TRBV20-1
D: NA
size: NA
J: TRBJ2-2
CDR3: CSAREGPTGELFF
DNA: TGCAGTGCCAGAGAGGGGCCCACCGGGGAGCTGTTTTTT

V: TRBV7-9
D: NA
size: NA
J: TRBJ1-2
CDR3: CASSLGDSRLGYTF
DNA: TGTGCCAGCAGCTTAGGTGACAGTAGACTCGGCTACACCTTC

V: TRBV20-1
D: NA
size: few
J: TRBJ1-2
CDR3: CSASSYGYTF
DNA: TGCAGTGCTAGCAGTTATGGCTACACCTTC

V: TRBV20-1
D: NA
size: many
J: TRBJ1-6
CDR3: CSASLKTGSASPLHF
DNA: TGCAGTGCTAGCCTAAAAACAGGGTCGGCTTCCCCCCTCCACTTT

V: TRBV7-2
D: NA
size: medium-sized
J: TRBJ2-3
CDR3: CASDRGGTDTQYF
DNA: TGTGCCAGCGATAGGGGCGGAACAGATACGCAGTATTTT

V: TRBV4-3
D: NA
size: medium-sized
J: TRBJ1-4
CDR3: CASSQSERGTNEKLFF
DNA: TGCGCCAGCAGCCAATCAGAAAGAGGGACTAATGAAAAACTGTTTTTT

V: TRBV20-1
D: TRBD1
size: NA
J: TRBJ1-5
CDR3: CSAREGTGGNQPQHF
DNA: TGCAGTGCTAGAGAGGGGACAGGGGGCAATCAGCCCCAGCATTTT

V: TRBV5-5
D: TRBD2
size: NA
J: TRBJ2-2
CDR3: CASSLKRGHTGELFF
DNA: TGTGCCAGCAGCTTGAAGCGGGGGCACACCGGGGAGCTGTTTTTT

V: TRBV6-5
D: TRBD2
size: NA
J: TRBJ2-5
CDR3: CASSYSGSGGARETQYF
DNA: TGTGCCAGCAGTTACTCGGGTAGCGGGGGGGCCAGAGAGACCCAGTACTTC

V: TRBV24-1
D: TRBD1
size: many
J: TRBJ1-1
CDR3: CATSDPDRGNTEAFF
DNA: TGTGCCACCAGTGACCCCGACAGGGGGAACACTGAAGCTTTCTTT

V: TRBV2
D: NA
size: medium-sized
J: TRBJ2-7
CDR3: CASRTSGQATYEQYF
DNA: TGTGCCAGCAGGACCTCGGGCCAGGCGACCTACGAGCAGTACTTC

V: TRBV5-4
D: NA
size: NA
J: TRBJ1-2
CDR3: CASTSKEGSYGYTF
DNA: TGTGCCAGCACCTCTAAGGAGGGTAGCTATGGCTACACCTTC

V: TRBV11-2
D: NA
size: NA
J: TRBJ2-2
CDR3: CASSSNTGELFF
DNA: TGTGCCAGCAGCTCGAACACCGGGGAGCTGTTTTTT

V: TRBV7-2
D: TRBD2
size: NA
J: TRBJ2-5
CDR3: CASSLVAGATAQYF
DNA: TGTGCCAGCAGCTTAGTAGCGGGGGCGACCGCCCAGTACTTC

V: TRBV4-2
D: NA
size: NA
J: TRBJ2-6
CDR3: CASSQDRGANVLTF
DNA: TGTGCCAGCAGCCAAGATCGGGGGGCCAACGTCCTGACTTTC

V: TRBV15
D: TRBD1
size: NA
J: TRBJ2-3
CDR3: CATSRARDRGPSAQYF
DNA: TGTGCCACCAGCAGAGCCCGGGACAGGGGCCCATCGGCGCAGTATTTT

V: TRBV20-1
D: NA
size: NA
J: TRBJ2-1
CDR3: CSANLPGINEQFF
DNA: TGTAGTGCTAACCTACCGGGGATCAATGAGCAGTTCTTC

V: TRBV20-1
D: TRBD2
size: NA
J: TRBJ2-7
CDR3: CSARLVAGYEQYF
DNA: TGCAGTGCTAGATTGGTAGCGGGATACGAGCAGTACTTC

V: TRBV5-1
D: NA
size: many
J: TRBJ1-1
CDR3: CASSVGHGTNTEAFF
DNA: TGCGCCAGCAGCGTGGGACACGGAACGAACACTGAAGCTTTCTTT

V: TRBV24-1
D: TRBD1
size: medium-sized
J: TRBJ2-3
CDR3: CATSASGTASSTDTQYF
DNA: TGTGCCACCAGTGCCTCGGGGACAGCCTCTAGCACAGATACGCAGTATTTT

V: TRBV29-1
D: TRBD1
size: many
J: TRBJ2-5
CDR3: CSAEGQGVGETQYF
DNA: TGCAGCGCCGAGGGGCAGGGGGTCGGAGAGACCCAGTACTTC

V: TRBV11-2
D: NA
size: many
J: TRBJ1-2
CDR3: CASSLPRGGEQGNYGYTF
DNA: TGTGCCAGCAGCTTACCAAGGGGTGGCGAACAGGGTAACTATGGCTACACCTTC

V: TRBV25-1
D: NA
size: many
J: TRBJ1-6
CDR3: CASSDGVSPLHF
DNA: TGTGCCAGCAGTGATGGGGTTTCACCCCTCCACTTT

V: TRBV9
D: TRBD2
size: many
J: TRBJ2-3
CDR3: CASSVGGSGGTDTQYF
DNA: TGTGCCAGCAGCGTAGGGGGTAGCGGGGGCACAGATACGCAGTATTTT

V: TRBV11-2
D: NA
size: many
J: TRBJ1-1
CDR3: CASSSASQGTEAFF
DNA: TGTGCCAGCAGCTCCGCCTCTCAGGGGACTGAAGCTTTCTTT

V: TRBV7-3
D: NA
size: NA
J: TRBJ2-6
CDR3: CASSLFSAANVLTF
DNA: TGTGCCAGCAGCTTATTTAGCGCTGCCAACGTCCTGACTTTC

V: TRBV6-5
D: NA
size: NA
J: TRBJ2-1
CDR3: CASSRRLNNEQFF
DNA: TGTGCCAGCAGTCGAAGACTTAACAATGAGCAGTTCTTC

V: TRBV11-2
D: TRBD1
size: NA
J: TRBJ2-2
CDR3: CASSLDGGTGYTGELFF
DNA: TGTGCCAGCAGCTTAGATGGTGGGACAGGGTACACCGGGGAGCTGTTTTTT

V: TRBV12-3/TRBV12-4
D: NA
size: NA
J: TRBJ1-5
CDR3: CASSFQGIGSQPQHF
DNA: TGTGCCAGCAGTTTTCAAGGTATCGGGAGTCAGCCCCAGCATTTT

V: TRBV5-6
D: NA
size: few
J: TRBJ2-2
CDR3: CASSLWVRRGELFF
DNA: TGTGCCAGCAGCCTCTGGGTTAGACGCGGGGAGCTGTTTTTT

V: TRBV5-6
D: TRBD1
size: many
J: TRBJ2-3
CDR3: CASSPTRDRGKYTDTQYF
DNA: TGTGCCAGCTCCCCGACGCGGGACAGGGGGAAATACACAGATACGCAGTATTTT

V: TRBV12-3/TRBV12-4
D: TRBD1
size: large
J: TRBJ2-7
CDR3: CASRGGQGSYEQYF
DNA: TGTGCCAGCAGGGGCGGACAGGGGTCCTACGAGCAGTACTTC

V: TRBV3-1
D: NA
size: NA
J: TRBJ2-2
CDR3: CASSQREGGTGELFF
DNA: TGCGCCAGCAGCCAAAGAGAGGGGGGCACCGGGGAGCTGTTTTTT

V: TRBV5-6
D: NA
size: NA
J: TRBJ2-7
CDR3: CASSLWNARYEQYF
DNA: TGTGCCAGCAGCTTGTGGAACGCCAGGTACGAGCAGTACTTC

V: TRBV5-8
D: NA
size: NA
J: TRBJ2-7
CDR3: CASTNRAGAYEQYF
DNA: TGTGCCAGCACCAATCGGGCAGGGGCTTACGAGCAGTACTTC